This T cell receptor (beta chain) was sequenced for a study of identical twins. Findings and limits, study-wide: It was possible that invariant MAIT and iNKT cells partly confounded the zero-insertion analyses.

V lost 3 bases to trimming and J lost 6 bases; unmatched junction nucleotides: 8. Germline V lookup: CDR1 MNHEY, CDR2 SMNVEV (reference sequence). The CDR3 is made up of 15 amino acids. Template switching, a step in the protocol, added a universal primer site, and cDNA carried unique molecular identifiers. TCRdb redid the calling of the 5' RACE reads with MiXCR, one entry per CDR3 protein. This table holds fewer than 550,000 distinct CDR3 sequences, roughly 15% found once. Concerning this clonotype itself: Its cognate antigen is unknown.

This sample was also put to use in a study of yellow fever vaccine responses in identical twins.

Sequenced input: CD4+ T cells sorted from blood. This sequence originates from a woman under 30 in good health. This chain uses TRBV27 with TRBJ2-5; TRBD2 matches at 9 bases. DNA for the CDR3: TGTGCCAGCAGTTTTTTGGCTAGCGGGGAAAAGACCCAGTACTTC. Residues: CASSFLASGEKTQYF.